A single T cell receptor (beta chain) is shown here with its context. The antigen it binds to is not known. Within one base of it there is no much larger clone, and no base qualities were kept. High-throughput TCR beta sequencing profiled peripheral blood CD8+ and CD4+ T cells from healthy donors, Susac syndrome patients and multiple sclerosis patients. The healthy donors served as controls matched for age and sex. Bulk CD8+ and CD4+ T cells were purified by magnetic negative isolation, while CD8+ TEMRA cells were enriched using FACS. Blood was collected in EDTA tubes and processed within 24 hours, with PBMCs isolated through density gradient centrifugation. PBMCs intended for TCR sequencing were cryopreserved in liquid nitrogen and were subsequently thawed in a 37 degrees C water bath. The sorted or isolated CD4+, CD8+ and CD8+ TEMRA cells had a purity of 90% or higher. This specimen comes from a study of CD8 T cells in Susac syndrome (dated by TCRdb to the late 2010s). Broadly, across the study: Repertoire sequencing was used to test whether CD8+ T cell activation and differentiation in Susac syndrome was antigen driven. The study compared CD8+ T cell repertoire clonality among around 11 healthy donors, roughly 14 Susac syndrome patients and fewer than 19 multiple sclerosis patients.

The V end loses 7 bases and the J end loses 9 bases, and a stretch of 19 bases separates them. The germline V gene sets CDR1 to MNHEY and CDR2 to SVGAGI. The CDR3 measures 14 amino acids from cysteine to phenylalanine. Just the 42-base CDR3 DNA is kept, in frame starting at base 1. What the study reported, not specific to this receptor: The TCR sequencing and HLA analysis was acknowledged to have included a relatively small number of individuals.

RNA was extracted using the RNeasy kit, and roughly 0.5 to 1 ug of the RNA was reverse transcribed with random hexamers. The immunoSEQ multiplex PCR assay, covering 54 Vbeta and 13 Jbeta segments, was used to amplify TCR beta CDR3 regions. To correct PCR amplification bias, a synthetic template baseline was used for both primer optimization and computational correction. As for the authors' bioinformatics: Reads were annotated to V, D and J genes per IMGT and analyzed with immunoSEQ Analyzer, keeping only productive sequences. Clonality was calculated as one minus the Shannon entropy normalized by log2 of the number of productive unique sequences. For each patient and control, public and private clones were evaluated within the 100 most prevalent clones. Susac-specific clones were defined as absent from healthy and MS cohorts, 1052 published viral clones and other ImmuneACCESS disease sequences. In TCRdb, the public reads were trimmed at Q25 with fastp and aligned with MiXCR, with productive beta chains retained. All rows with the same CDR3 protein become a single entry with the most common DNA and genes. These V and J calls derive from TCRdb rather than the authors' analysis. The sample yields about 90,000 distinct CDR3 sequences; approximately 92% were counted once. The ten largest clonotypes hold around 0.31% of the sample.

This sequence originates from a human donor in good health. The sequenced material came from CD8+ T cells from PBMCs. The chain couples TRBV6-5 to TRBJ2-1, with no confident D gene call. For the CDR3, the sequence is CASTPNPIVGEQFF. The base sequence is TGTGCCAGCACCCCGAACCCTATTGTGGGTGAGCAGTTCTTC.